This TCR beta chain is drawn from a study of blood T cell repertoires in COVID-19. Study at large: Sites across the United States, Italy and Spain contributed samples from acute and convalescent COVID-19. Sample material is recorded as cDNA or gDNA derived from T cells, B-cell-depleted T cells, or PBMCs.

The length of the CDR3 is 13 residues. Germline CDR1 reads LNHDA; CDR2 reads SQIVND (reference sequence). The V gene lost 7 bases and the J gene lost 1 base, with 10 bases spanning the gap. Per the authors' pipeline: Counts of nucleated cells, estimated from reference gene primer amplification, were obtained. Only in-frame clones appear in the TCRdb table, and some are missing; sequencing was by immunoSEQ multiplex PCR. V, J and clone size are those of that table, while D and trimming were read from the DNA. The top ten hold around 11% of the sample, which has around 100,000 clones, around four fifths seen once.

The receptor was derived from a human donor in a cohort sampled during active COVID-19. The chain uses TRBV19 and TRBJ1-1, with D tentatively TRBD1 (6 bases). Sequencing was carried out using peripheral blood. CDR3 in DNA: TGTGCCAGTACAACAGGGAAGAACACTGAAGCTTTCTTT. Translating gives CASTTGKNTEAFF.